The 24 T cell receptor beta chains in this list originate from one sample, sequenced in a study of sequential checkpoint blockade in melanoma. Treatment described: randomized to nivolumab then ipilimumab (arm A) or the reverse (arm B). Clones were sequenced by immunoSEQ multiplex PCR, and TCRdb holds only the in-frame ones, with some missing. This sample yields 25,000 to 30,000 clones, of which about 83% are seen a single time; 17% belongs to the top ten. The sequenced sample was CD8+ T cells sorted from blood (inferred from file names), obtained from a patient given nivolumab and ipilimumab in sequence. These TCRs come from a human donor with melanoma.

This chain uses TRBV27 with TRBJ2-6; 8 bases are shared with TRBD2. The junction had 3 bases not matched to a gene; V was cut back by 7 bases and J by 4 bases. The CDR3 loop spans 14 amino acids. In germline, CDR1 is MNHEY, CDR2 SMNVEV (reference sequence). The DNA of the CDR3 is TGTGCCAGCACCGGGGGGGGAGGGGCCAACGTCCTGACTTTC. Its translation: CASTGGGGANVLTF. The variable domain in full, completed from reference TRBV27 and TRBJ2-6, reads EAQVTQNPRYLITVTGKKLTVTCSQNMNHEYMSWYRQDPGLGLRQIYYSMNVEVTDKGDVPEGYKVSRKEKRNFPLILESPSPNQTSLYFCASTGGGGANVLTFGAGSRLTVL.

The V and J genes are TRBV4-3 and TRBJ2-7, with 7 bases lining up with TRBD2. Per germline, CDR1 LGHNA and CDR2 YSLEER. The CDR3 totals 15 residues. With 0 bases clipped from V and 2 bases from J, the junction kept 4 bases outside the gene matches. As DNA, the CDR3 is TGCGCCAGCAGCCAAGATGGGGGGGGTGCCTACGAGCAGTACTTC. Its protein product is CASSQDGGGAYEQYF.

The rearrangement joins TRBV9 to TRBJ2-1; TRBD2 agrees at 8 bases. The CDR3 totals 15 residues. V shed 0 bases and J 14 bases; nucleotides not matched to a gene: 13. Germline CDR1 and CDR2: SGDLS and YYNGEE. CDR3 amino acids: CASSVEPAGDPTEFF. In DNA form, the CDR3 reads TGTGCCAGCAGCGTAGAACCAGCGGGAGACCCAACTGAGTTCTTC.

This chain uses TRBV4-3 with TRBJ2-6; TRBD1 matches at 7 bases. CDR3 length: 17 residues. Per germline, CDR1 LGHNA and CDR2 YSLEER. The V gene end was trimmed by 0 bases and the J gene end by 0 bases; junction bases not matched to a gene: 2. DNA of the CDR3: TGCGCCAGCAGCCAAGACCGACAGGGCTCTGGGGCCAACGTCCTGACTTTC. Its protein is CASSQDRQGSGANVLTF.

The V call is TRBV5-1, the J call TRBJ1-2; D may be TRBD1 (5 bases). Germline V gene data show CDR1 as SGHRS and CDR2 as YFSETQ. Trimming took 3 bases from V and 12 from J, leaving 15 bases between them. This CDR3 contains 12 residues. The CDR3 loop is CASSSPGISDTF. The CDR3 DNA follows: TGCGCCAGCAGCTCTCCAGGGATTTCGGACACCTTC. The full variable domain, with the rest looked up from reference TRBV5-1 and TRBJ1-2, is KAGVTQTPRYLIKTRGQQVTLSCSPISGHRSVSWYQQTPGQGLQFLFEYFSETQRNKGNFPGRFSGRQFSNSRSEMNVSTLELGDSALYLCASSSPGISDTFGSGTRLTVV.

V usage is TRBV2 and J usage is TRBJ2-7; TRBD2 matches at 13 bases. V was pared by 4 bases and J by 7 bases, with 13 bases of the junction left unmatched. The CDR3 consists of 17 residues. Germline CDR1 SNHLY, CDR2 FYNNEI. CDR3 amino acids: CASSGVRKGTSGDEQYF. CDR3 coding DNA: TGTGCCAGCAGTGGGGTCAGAAAGGGGACTAGCGGGGATGAGCAGTACTTC.

The rearrangement uses TRBV7-2 and TRBJ1-2; tentatively, D is TRBD1 (5 bases). Germline V gene data show CDR1 as SGHTA and CDR2 as FQGNSA. With 6 bases removed from V and 5 bases from J, the gap between germline ends came to 7 bases. The CDR3 totals 11 residues. The chain's CDR3 is CASRGPYGYTF. In nucleotides, the CDR3 is TGTGCCAGCAGGGGGCCGTATGGCTACACCTTC.

The rearrangement uses TRBV5-6 and TRBJ2-7, with D maybe TRBD1 (5 bases). The V gene lost 3 bases and the J gene lost 5 bases, with 12 bases spanning the gap. The CDR3 runs 13 residues. Germline V lookup: CDR1 SGHDT, CDR2 YYEEEE. Here the CDR3 reads CASSSRPRDEQYF. In nucleotides, the CDR3 is TGTGCCAGCAGCTCGAGGCCCAGGGACGAGCAGTACTTC.

V usage is TRBV5-1 and J usage is TRBJ2-3; 8 bases match TRBD2. The junction had 10 bases not matched to a gene; V was cut back by 5 bases and J by 5 bases. The germline V gene encodes CDR1 SGHRS and CDR2 YFSETQ. The CDR3 has 15 residues. DNA of the CDR3: TGCGCCAGCAGTAGCGGGACGGAAGATATAGATACGCAGTATTTT. This translates into CASSSGTEDIDTQYF.

Notes on this clone: Other nucleotide sequences from this sample produce the same CDR3. The rearrangement links TRBV19 to TRBJ2-7; possible D gene TRBD1, 5 bases. The CDR3 spans 16 residues. The V gene's germline CDR1 is LNHDA and CDR2 SQIVND (reference sequence). Trimming removed 3 bases at V and 4 bases at J, with 19 bases between. The CDR3, as DNA: TGTGCCAGTAGTATTAGGGCCGTTAGGGGAAAATACGAGCAGTACTTC. This sequence encodes CASSIRAVRGKYEQYF.

The genes are TRBV13 and TRBJ2-7, with TRBD1 matching 9 bases. Germline loops: CDR1 PRHDT, CDR2 FYEKMQ (reference sequence). The ends lost 4 bases at V and 0 bases at J; junction bases unmatched: 4. The CDR3 spans 15 residues. The chain's CDR3 is CASSWGTGSSYEQYF. In nucleotides, the CDR3 is TGTGCCAGCAGCTGGGGGACAGGGAGCTCCTACGAGCAGTACTTC. Full variable domain (outside the CDR3, taken from reference TRBV13 and TRBJ2-7): AAGVIQSPRHLIKEKRETATLKCYPIPRHDTVYWYQQGPGQDPQFLISFYEKMQSDKGSIPDRFSAQQFSDYHSELNMSSLELGDSALYFCASSWGTGSSYEQYFGPGTRLTVT.

This chain joins TRBV11-2 and TRBJ2-7; D is possibly TRBD2 (6 bases). From germline, CDR1 is SGHAT and CDR2 FQNNGV. The CDR3 contains 15 residues. V lost 5 bases to trimming and J lost 0 bases, with 14 bases between them. The CDR3 DNA follows: TGTGCCAGCAGCGATCATAGCGGCTCCTCCTACGAGCAGTACTTC. This codes for CASSDHSGSSYEQYF.

The gene calls are TRBV6-6 and TRBJ2-7; TRBD2 aligns across 8 bases. Germline V lookup: CDR1 MNHNY, CDR2 SVGAGI (reference sequence). The CDR3 spans 14 residues. J gave up 4 bases and V 2 bases, and 4 bases lay outside the gene matches. The CDR3 reads CASSYSGGGYEQYF. DNA of the CDR3: TGTGCCAGCAGTTACAGCGGGGGTGGATACGAGCAGTACTTC.

The chain is built from TRBV2 and TRBJ2-1; maybe TRBD2 (5 bases). This CDR3 comprises 12 residues. Germline CDR1 reads SNHLY; CDR2 reads FYNNEI. Trimming stripped 8 bases from V and 7 bases from J, with 12 bases between. The CDR3 loop reads CASHDYGNEQFF. The CDR3 DNA sequence: TGTGCCAGCCACGACTACGGGAATGAGCAGTTCTTC.

J is TRBJ1-2 and V is TRBV4-1; 7 nucleotides match TRBD1. Germline V gene data show CDR1 as MGHRA and CDR2 as YSYEKL. The CDR3 length is 15 residues. V was pared by 0 bases and J by 2 bases, with 3 bases of the junction left unmatched. CDR3 nucleotides: TGCGCCAGCAGCCAAGATGCGGGACAGAACTATGGCTACACCTTC. Translating it yields CASSQDAGQNYGYTF.

This sequence joins TRBV6-5 and TRBJ2-3, with 9 bases that match TRBD2. V lost 6 bases to trimming and J lost 6 bases; unmatched junction nucleotides: 7. CDR1 MNHEY and CDR2 SVGAGI come from the germline V gene. CDR3 length: 14 amino acids. The CDR3 DNA follows: TGTGCCAGCAGAGCGGGGGGCTGGGGGGATACGCAGTATTTT. This translates into CASRAGGWGDTQYF.

V is TRBV2 and J is TRBJ1-2, with TRBD1 matching 12 bases. This CDR3 has 14 amino acids. J lost 7 bases, V lost 6 bases, and 6 bases had no gene match. Germline V gives CDR1 SNHLY, CDR2 FYNNEI. In DNA form, the CDR3 reads TGTGCCAGCAGGGGACAGGGGGCAAGAGTTGGCTACACCTTC. It yields the protein CASRGQGARVGYTF.

The rearrangement joins TRBV11-2 to TRBJ2-2; D ambiguous. Germline CDR1 is SGHAT and CDR2 is FQNNGV. Trimming took off 2 bases at V and 6 bases at J, with 7 bases between the two ends. This CDR3 contains 13 residues. CDR3 sequence (DNA): TGTGCCAGCAGCTTACCCTTAGCCGGGGAGCTGTTTTTT. It yields the protein CASSLPLAGELFF.

This chain links TRBV7-9 with TRBJ2-7; weak D call: TRBD1 (6 bases). Germline V lookup: CDR1 SEHNR, CDR2 FQNEAQ (reference sequence). This CDR3 is 15 amino acids long. V was cut by 0 bases and J by 2 bases, with 11 bases left in between. The CDR3 sequence: CASSLAPGTPYEQYF. The CDR3 DNA sequence: TGTGCCAGCAGCTTAGCCCCCGGGACACCCTACGAGCAGTACTTC.

This rearrangement joins TRBV9 to TRBJ2-1, with TRBD2 as a possible D gene (6 bases). Germline assignment: CDR1 SGDLS and CDR2 YYNGEE. This CDR3 comprises 17 residues. Trimming left V 3 bases short and J 5 bases short, with 21 bases between. CDR3 amino acids: CASSAKVTSGYNNEQFF. The DNA for the CDR3 is TGTGCCAGCAGCGCCAAGGTCACGAGCGGGTACAACAATGAGCAGTTCTTC.

The V call is TRBV5-6, the J call TRBJ2-7, with 10 bases aligning to TRBD2. CDR1 is SGHDT and CDR2 is YYEEEE in the germline V gene. The V and J ends lost 4 bases and 3 bases, in that order; junction bases with no gene match: 10. The CDR3 runs 16 residues. The CDR3 DNA reads TGTGCCAGCAGCGAATTTTCTAGCGGGAGACGCTACGAGCAGTACTTC. Translated: CASSEFSSGRRYEQYF.

The gene calls are TRBV18 and TRBJ2-2, with D maybe TRBD2 (6 bases). Germline CDR1 is KGHSH and CDR2 is LQKENI. The length of the CDR3 is 15 residues. The V end lost 1 base, the J end lost 5 bases, and 11 bases lay between the germline ends. The CDR3 is CASSPQDRGTGELFF. The CDR3 nucleotides read TGTGCCAGCTCACCACAGGATCGGGGGACCGGGGAGCTGTTTTTT. The full variable domain, completed using reference TRBV18 and TRBJ2-2, is NAGVMQNPRHLVRRRGQEARLRCSPMKGHSHVYWYRQLPEEGLKFMVYLQKENIIDESGMPKERFSAEFPKEGPSILRIQQVVRGDSAAYFCASSPQDRGTGELFFGEGSRLTVL.

The chain uses TRBV7-9 and TRBJ1-6; D is unresolved. Per the germline V gene, CDR1 is SEHNR and CDR2 is FQNEAQ (reference sequence). The CDR3 loop spans 14 amino acids. V shed 5 bases and J shed 5 bases, with 10 bases lying between them. The CDR3 reads CASSPGVNNSPLHF. The CDR3 coding sequence is TGTGCCAGCAGCCCCGGGGTTAATAATTCACCCCTCCACTTT.

The V call is TRBV5-6, the J call TRBJ2-7, with no clear D. Germline values: CDR1 SGHDT, CDR2 YYEEEE. The length of the CDR3 is 14 residues. Deletions cut 4 bases from V and 2 bases from J, with 13 bases between. CDR3 DNA sequence: TGTGCCAGCAGCCCCACGTGGGCCCCCTACGAGCAGTACTTC. This translates into CASSPTWAPYEQYF.